The 2 T cell receptor beta chains presented below share a single source sample, sequenced in a study of cytomegalovirus exposure and HLA in healthy donors (dated by TCRdb to about 2017). Library creation used the immunoSEQ multiplex PCR assay. A mixture of 60 forward primers for TCR Vbeta segments and 13 reverse primers for TCR Jbeta segments was used in the multiplex PCR. TCRdb's version of the immuneACCESS table is confined to in-frame rearrangements and falls short of the full clone set. An unresolved V gene accounts for under half of the shortfall where checked; the remainder is of unknown origin. This sample's records show about 74,000 clones. The ten largest make up 7.5% to 8% of the sample. Sample: PBMCs. The source is a female donor in good health and CMV-seropositive.

J is TRBJ1-2 and V is TRBV2; perhaps TRBD1 as D (6 bases). There are 15 residues in the CDR3. CDR1 is SNHLY and CDR2 is FYNNEI in the germline V gene. V dropped 6 bases and J dropped 4 bases, with 18 bases sitting between them. CDR3 amino acids: CASRDHPPDSYGYTF. As DNA, the CDR3 is TGTGCCAGCAGAGACCATCCACCGGACAGCTATGGCTACACCTTC. Full variable domain (missing parts from reference TRBV2 and TRBJ1-2): EPEVTQTPSHQVTQMGQEVILRCVPISNHLYFYWYRQILGQKVEFLVSFYNNEISEKSEIFDDQFSVERPDGSNFTLKIRSTKLEDSAMYFCASRDHPPDSYGYTFGSGTRLTVV.

This chain connects TRBV6-5 to TRBJ2-1; TRBD2 is a possible D gene (5 bases). V lost 5 bases to trimming and J lost 9 bases, with 11 bases between them. Germline assignment: CDR1 MNHEY and CDR2 SVGAGI. CDR3 size: 12 residues. As DNA, the CDR3 is TGTGCCAGCAGTGCCCCCGGGGTTGAGCAGTTCTTC. Its translation is CASSAPGVEQFF.